This is a list of T cell receptor beta chains from one sample in a study of control samples from healthy donors and cancer patients. Only in-frame clones appear in the TCRdb table, and some are missing; sequencing was by immunoSEQ multiplex PCR. The table lists 75,000 to 95,000 clones, 85% to 90% of them singletons. The sample consisted of PBMCs. The receptors were gathered from a woman between 50 and 59 years old with colorectal cancer. Each CDR3 is given without its conserved first and last residue. D genes are given only for firm matches. The size field is filled for only some rows; it gives once, few, many or a size class.

>TRBD2|.|TRBV2
ASSFGLAGDTQY
>.|few|TRBV28
ASSFLSDTQY
>TRBD2|.|TRBV2
ASSYKRGPSTDTQY
>TRBD1|.|TRBV6-5
ASSYNRGSATGELF
>.|.|TRBV5-5
ASSWEETQY
>TRBD1|.|TRBV7-8
ASSAQGVQPQH
>.|.|TRBV18
ASSSGGTDTQY
>TRBD1|.|TRBV2
ASSDRVVNTEAF
>.|.|TRBV6-5
ASSYLAGGPSEAF
>TRBD1|.|TRBV30
AWSSGGFSYGYT
>TRBD1|.|TRBV12-5
ASGLVVWAGGETNYGYT
>.|.|TRBV29-1
SVGTGLGQF
>.|.|TRBV7-2
ASSFSGTKFTLH
>.|few|TRBV19
ASSSGSTEIYGYT
>.|once|TRBV14
ASSQGGQGSNYGYT
>TRBD2|.|TRBV6-8
ASSGLAGGTDTQY
>TRBD1|.|TRBV24-1
ATMGQGERQPQH
>.|.|TRBV28
ASSLRSWTGSYIKPQH
>.|.|TRBV30
AWSPYSYNEQF
>TRBD1|.|TRBV5-1
ASRLAGTGGNEQF
>.|once|TRBV29-1
SATDSGANVLT
>TRBD1|.|TRBV5-4
ASSLEGAWSGYT
>.|once|TRBV6-5
ASRPGARNTGELF
>.|.|TRBV5-1
ASSLAGNQPQH
>.|.|TRBV7-9
AGGPYSNQPQH
>.|.|TRBV5-1
ASASPPGWNEQF
>.|once|TRBV6-6
ASRDWGGEGSPLH
>TRBD2|.|TRBV9
ASSGPPELAGGLEQF
>TRBD1|few|TRBV6-4
ASSRPRGYSNQPQH
>.|.|TRBV7-2
ASSDRAQATNEKLF
>.|once|TRBV6-1
ASSESWSDTDTQY
>TRBD1|.|TRBV6-6
ASSWDSSTDTQY
>.|.|TRBV5-1
ASSKRDQETQY
>.|.|TRBV15
ATGGGFYGYT
>.|.|TRBV2
ASTSSGANYGYT
>.|.|TRBV7-2
ASSQRMGIGYT
>.|.|TRBV6-2/TRBV6-3
ASSNSWEETQY
>.|.|TRBV3-1/TRBV3-2
ASSQEAYPNSPLH
>TRBD1|few|TRBV4-3
ASSQEPGQGSEKLF
>TRBD1|.|TRBV6-1
ASSEFGTGNEKLF